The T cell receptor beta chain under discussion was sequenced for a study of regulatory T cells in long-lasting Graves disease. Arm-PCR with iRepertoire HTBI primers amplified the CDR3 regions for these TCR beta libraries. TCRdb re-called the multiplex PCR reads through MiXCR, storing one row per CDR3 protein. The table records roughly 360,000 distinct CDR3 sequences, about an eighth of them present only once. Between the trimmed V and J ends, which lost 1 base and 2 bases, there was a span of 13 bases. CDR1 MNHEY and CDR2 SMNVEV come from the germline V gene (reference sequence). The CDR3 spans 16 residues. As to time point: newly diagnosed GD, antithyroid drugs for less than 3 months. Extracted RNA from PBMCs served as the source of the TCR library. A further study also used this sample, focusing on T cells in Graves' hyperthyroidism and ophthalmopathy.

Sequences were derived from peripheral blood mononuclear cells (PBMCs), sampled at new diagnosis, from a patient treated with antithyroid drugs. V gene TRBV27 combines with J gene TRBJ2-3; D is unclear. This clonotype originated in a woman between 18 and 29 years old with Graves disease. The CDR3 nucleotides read TGTGCCAGCAGTTTATTCGGCAGGAGAGACACAGATACGCAGTATTTT. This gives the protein CASSLFGRRDTDTQYF.